The 2 T cell receptor beta chains listed next were all sequenced from one sample in a study of cytomegalovirus exposure and HLA in healthy donors. Clones were sequenced by immunoSEQ multiplex PCR, and TCRdb holds only the in-frame ones, with some missing. This table holds around 50,000 clones, roughly 94% found once. What was sequenced was PBMCs. Receptors originate from a woman aged 18-30 years in good health and CMV-seropositive.

The J gene is TRBJ2-2, the V gene TRBV9; D call uncertain. From germline, CDR1 is SGDLS and CDR2 YYNGEE. Deletions cut 0 bases from V and 7 bases from J, with 4 bases between. The CDR3 runs 12 residues. The CDR3 nucleotides read TGTGCCAGCAGCGTAGTAGACGGGGAGCTGTTTTTT. Translating it yields CASSVVDGELFF.

The V gene is TRBV19, the J gene TRBJ1-2; D perhaps matches TRBD1 (5 bases). The CDR3 has 14 residues. CDR1 is LNHDA and CDR2 is SQIVND in the germline V gene (reference sequence). The ends were cut back, 3 bases at V and 7 bases at J, with 15 bases in the middle. This CDR3 reads CASSMRQRLFGYTF. The CDR3 bases are TGTGCCAGTAGTATGAGACAGAGACTGTTTGGCTACACCTTC. The full variable domain, in which reference TRBV19 and TRBJ1-2 provide the parts outside the CDR3, is DGGITQSPKYLFRKEGQNVTLSCEQNLNHDAMYWYRQDPGQGLRLIYYSQIVNDFQKGDIAEGYSVSREKKESFPLTVTSAQKNPTAFYLCASSMRQRLFGYTFGSGTRLTVV.